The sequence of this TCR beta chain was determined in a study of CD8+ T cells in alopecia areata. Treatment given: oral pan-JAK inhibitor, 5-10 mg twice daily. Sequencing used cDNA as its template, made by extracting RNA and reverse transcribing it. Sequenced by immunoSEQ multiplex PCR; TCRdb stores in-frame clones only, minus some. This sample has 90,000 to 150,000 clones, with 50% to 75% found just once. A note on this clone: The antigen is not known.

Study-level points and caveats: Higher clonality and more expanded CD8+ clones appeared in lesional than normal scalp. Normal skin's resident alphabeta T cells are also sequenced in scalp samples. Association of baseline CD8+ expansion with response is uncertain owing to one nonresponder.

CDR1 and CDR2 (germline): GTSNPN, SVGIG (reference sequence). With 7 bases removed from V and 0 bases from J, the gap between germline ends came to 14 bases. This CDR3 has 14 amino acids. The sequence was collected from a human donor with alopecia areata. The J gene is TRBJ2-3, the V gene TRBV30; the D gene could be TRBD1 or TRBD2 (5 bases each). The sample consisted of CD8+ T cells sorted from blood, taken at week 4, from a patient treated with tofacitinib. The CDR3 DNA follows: TGTGCCTTATACCGGGACGGGAGCACAGATACGCAGTATTTT. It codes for CALYRDGSTDTQYF.